Presented here are 15 T cell receptor beta chains from one specimen sequenced in a study of glioma-infiltrating T cells after dendritic cell vaccination. Only in-frame clones appear in the TCRdb table, and some are missing; sequencing was by immunoSEQ multiplex PCR. Of roughly 100,000 clones in the sample, about 90% were seen once. Time point denoted: after dendritic cell vaccination, including at tumor progression/relapse. The source material was blood, sampled after dendritic cell vaccination. These receptors came from a human donor with glioblastoma.

This clone was detected only once. The chain joins TRBV7-9 to TRBJ2-4; TRBD2 is a possible D gene (5 bases). Germline CDR1 reads SEHNR; CDR2 reads FQNEAQ (reference sequence). Deletions cut 4 bases from V and 0 bases from J, with 7 bases between. CDR3 length: 14 amino acids. The DNA of the CDR3 is TGTGCCAGCAGCTGGGAGTTAGCCAAAAACATTCAGTACTTC. Protein sequence: CASSWELAKNIQYF.

V gene TRBV2 combines with J gene TRBJ2-4; maybe TRBD1 (6 bases). Germline CDR1 and CDR2: SNHLY and FYNNEI. V was shortened by 11 bases and J by 3 bases, with 17 bases between the two germline ends. The CDR3 runs 14 residues. The CDR3 DNA reads as TGTGCCTACGATACAGGGAAAGGCAAAAACATTCAGTACTTC. It codes for CAYDTGKGKNIQYF.

The J gene is TRBJ1-1, the V gene TRBV9; 11 nucleotides match TRBD1. In germline, CDR1 is SGDLS, CDR2 YYNGEE. The V gene end was trimmed by 0 bases and the J gene end by 5 bases; junction bases not matched to a gene: 3. This CDR3 is built from 15 residues. The chain's CDR3 is CASSVADRGLTEAFF. The CDR3 coding sequence is TGTGCCAGCAGCGTAGCGGACAGGGGGCTTACTGAAGCTTTCTTT.

The chain carries TRBV7-9 and TRBJ2-1, with 7 bases matching TRBD2. Germline V gene data show CDR1 as SEHNR and CDR2 as FQNEAQ (reference sequence). CDR3 length: 15 amino acids. The trim removed 9 bases at V and 0 bases at J, leaving 8 bases unmatched. This CDR3 reads CASSTRGSSYNEQFF. CDR3 DNA sequence: TGTGCCAGTTCCACTCGCGGGAGCTCCTACAATGAGCAGTTCTTC.

The chain is built from TRBV9 and TRBJ2-3; 8 nucleotides agree with TRBD2. V dropped 0 bases and J dropped 6; count of bases not matched to a gene: 9. CDR3 length: 16 residues. Germline V gene data show CDR1 as SGDLS and CDR2 as YYNGEE. CDR3: CASSVGPGGPSDTQYF. The DNA for the CDR3 is TGTGCCAGCAGCGTAGGCCCGGGGGGGCCATCCGATACGCAGTATTTT. The entire variable domain, with the rest obtained from reference TRBV9 and TRBJ2-3, is as follows: DSGVTQTPKHLITATGQRVTLRCSPRSGDLSVYWYQQSLDQGLQFLIQYYNGEERAKGNILERFSAQQFPDLHSELNLSSLELGDSALYFCASSVGPGGPSDTQYFGPGTRLTVL.

Turning to this clone: Compared with germline, one end of the junction differs, possibly owing to a read error. This chain uses TRBV7-7 with TRBJ2-3, with D perhaps matching TRBD1 (5 bases). Per the germline V gene, CDR1 is SSHAT and CDR2 is FNYEAQ (reference sequence). This CDR3 contains 14 residues. The CDR3 protein is CASSLGGAWDTQYF. CDR3 bases: TGTGCTAGCAGCTTAGGTGGGGCCTGGGATACGCAGTATTTT.

This chain links TRBV29-1 with TRBJ2-3, with a weak D call TRBD1 (5 bases). The CDR3 loop spans 11 amino acids. CDR1 and CDR2 from the germline V gene are SQVTM and ANQGSEA. The V end was cut by 3 bases, the J end by 10 bases, with 11 bases between. CDR3 coding DNA: TGCAGCGTTGATGACAGAGCCGCGCAGTATTTT. Protein: CSVDDRAAQYF.

The chain employs TRBV30 and TRBJ2-5; D gene ambiguous. This CDR3 spans 13 amino acids. Germline V gene lookup returns CDR1 GTSNPN and CDR2 SVGIG (reference sequence). The V gene lost 5 bases and the J gene lost 5 bases, with 15 bases spanning the gap. Here the CDR3 reads CAWSTMASETQYF. CDR3 bases: TGTGCCTGGTCTACTATGGCGTCGGAGACCCAGTACTTC.

The rearrangement links TRBV10-3 to TRBJ2-3; TRBD2 agrees at 8 bases. There are 16 residues in the CDR3. The junction had 11 bases not matched to a gene; V was cut back by 4 bases and J by 5 bases. Germline loops: CDR1 ENHRY, CDR2 SYGVKD. The CDR3 loop is CAISGTTERELDTQYF. CDR3 in DNA: TGTGCCATCAGTGGGACGACTGAGCGGGAGTTAGATACGCAGTATTTT.

V gene TRBV6-6 combines with J gene TRBJ2-4; TRBD1 matches 7 bases. Germline CDR1 is MNHNY and CDR2 is SVGAGI (reference sequence). This CDR3 contains 15 residues. J lost 11 bases, V lost 5 bases, and 15 bases had no gene match. The CDR3 DNA reads TGTGCCAGCAGTAACCCCCGGGACAGCCAAACCCTTCAGTACTTC. This sequence encodes CASSNPRDSQTLQYF.

Of note for this clone: One end of the junction fails to match germline, which may point to a read error. Other DNA sequences in this sample translate to the same CDR3. The rearrangement uses TRBV6-5 and TRBJ1-3; TRBD1 matches 7 bases. The CDR3 spans 15 residues. The germline gives CDR1 MNHEY, CDR2 SVGAGI. CDR3 sequence: CASKRQGSSGNTIYF. DNA for the CDR3: TGTGCCAGCAAAAGACAGGGTAGTTCTGGAAACACTATATATTTT.

This chain uses TRBV11-3 with TRBJ2-1, with D tentatively TRBD2 (5 bases). V lost 3 bases and J lost 9, with 15 bases in between. This CDR3 spans 14 amino acids. Germline V gene sequence: CDR1 SGHNT, CDR2 YENEEA. The CDR3 loop reads CASSLATSYGEQFF. The CDR3, as DNA: TGTGCCAGCAGCTTGGCTACTAGTTATGGTGAGCAGTTCTTC. Looking up the rest from reference TRBV11-3 and TRBJ2-1 gives the full variable domain: EAGVVQSPRYKIIEKKQPVAFWCNPISGHNTLYWYLQNLGQGPELLIRYENEEAVDDSQLPKDRFSAERLKGVDSTLKIQPAELGDSAVYLCASSLATSYGEQFFGPGTRLTVL.

The gene calls are TRBV30 and TRBJ1-1, with 9 bases that match TRBD1. The germline V gene encodes CDR1 GTSNPN and CDR2 SVGIG (reference sequence). The CDR3 sequence is 15 residues long. Trimming cost V 4 bases and J 1 base; bases outside gene matches: 7. This CDR3 reads CAWTYRGRGNTEAFF. Here the CDR3 DNA reads TGTGCCTGGACTTACAGGGGGCGCGGGAACACTGAAGCTTTCTTT.

CDR3 protein: CSVEVGTGGFPDTQYF. In DNA form, the CDR3 reads TGCAGCGTTGAAGTCGGGACAGGGGGCTTCCCAGATACGCAGTATTTT. The rearrangement links TRBV29-1 to TRBJ2-3, with 12 bases identical to TRBD1. The trim removed 1 base at V and 4 bases at J, leaving 6 bases unmatched. Per germline, CDR1 SQVTM and CDR2 ANQGSEA. This CDR3 is 16 amino acids long.

The count of this clone is one. CDR3 nucleotide sequence: TGTGCCACCCTCACAGGTGGGGGAGGTGAGGATACGCAGTATTTT. Residues: CATLTGGGGEDTQYF. The chain has TRBV6-1 and TRBJ2-3; perhaps TRBD2 as D (6 bases). Trimming cost V 10 bases and J 6 bases, with 23 bases left between them. The CDR3 is 15 amino acids. Per germline, CDR1 MNHNS and CDR2 SASEGT.